This entry lists 3 T cell receptor beta chains sequenced from one sample in a study of blood T cell repertoires in COVID-19. Sequencing was performed with immunoSEQ multiplex PCR; in TCRdb, only in-frame clones are kept and a portion is missing. The sample consists of 40,000 to 55,000 clones, roughly 92% of them appearing once. The sequenced sample was peripheral blood. These receptors were obtained from a man in his fifties with COVID-19, enrolled during active disease.

This chain joins TRBV19 and TRBJ1-4; the match to TRBD1 covers 7 bases. Germline assignment: CDR1 LNHDA and CDR2 SQIVND (reference sequence). This CDR3 spans 15 amino acids. Unmatched junction bases numbered 6, after V lost 6 bases and J lost 2 bases. Here the CDR3 reads CASRLTGLTNEKLFF. DNA of the CDR3: TGTGCCAGTAGACTGACAGGGCTCACTAATGAAAAACTGTTTTTT. The variable domain in full, completed from reference TRBV19 and TRBJ1-4, reads DGGITQSPKYLFRKEGQNVTLSCEQNLNHDAMYWYRQDPGQGLRLIYYSQIVNDFQKGDIAEGYSVSREKKESFPLTVTSAQKNPTAFYLCASRLTGLTNEKLFFGSGTQLSVL.

The chain is built from TRBV28 and TRBJ1-5; perhaps TRBD1 as D (6 bases). The CDR3 contains 13 residues. Trimming left V 7 bases short and J 4 bases short, with 11 bases between. CDR1 MDHEN and CDR2 SYDVKM come from the germline V gene. CDR3 loop: CASIARGNQPQHF. The CDR3 DNA reads as TGTGCCAGCATCGCCAGGGGAAATCAGCCCCAGCATTTT.

This clone was seen a few times. The chain is built from TRBV3-1 (or the pseudogene TRBV3-2) and TRBJ2-2; possibly TRBD2 for D (5 bases). The CDR3 runs 14 residues. CDR1 and CDR2 (germline): LGHDT, YNNKEL (reference sequence). V was shortened by 2 bases and J by 6 bases, with 10 bases between the two germline ends. CDR3 in amino acids: CASSQSGASGELFF. The CDR3 coding sequence is TGTGCCAGCAGCCAAAGCGGAGCGTCCGGGGAGCTGTTTTTT.